The source of this TCR beta chain is a study of identical twins (dated by TCRdb to the mid-2010s). About the full investigation: To test whether fetal clonotypes persist, the study used deep sequencing on TCR alpha and beta repertoires from monozygotic twins, unrelated adults of various ages, and cord blood. To rule out contamination, the twin experiments were replicated at different times with different library preparation protocols. Findings and caveats that apply to the study as a whole: Fewer insertions were carried by abundant cord blood beta clonotypes; a weaker similar trend was observed in young adult naive repertoires, while no such trend was observed in memory repertoires. Out-of-frame TCR alpha sharing in monozygotic twins was systematically underestimated by recombination models, whereas sharing between unrelated individuals was in agreement with the recombination models. Zero-insertion analyses could be partly confounded by invariant T cells such as MAIT and iNKT, although diverse VJ usage argued against such confounding for most clonotypes. Compared with coincidental sharing between unrelated individuals, out-of-frame TCR alpha sequences shared between twins showed an excess of sequences with low generation probability. The excess sharing between twins in beta out-of-frame sequences was weaker because fewer shared sequences reduced the signal-to-noise ratio. Because the same donors could not be followed over many years, the conclusions depended on cross-sectional statistical analysis.

V lost 6 bases and J lost 3 bases, and the count of bases not matched to a germline gene is 6. CDR1 and CDR2 are read off the germline V gene (reference sequence) as MNHEY and SMNVEV. The CDR3 holds 15 amino acids from the cysteine to the phenylalanine. The kept DNA is CDR3 alone, 45 bases in frame from the first base. There are a few counts of this clonotype. Its antigen target is currently unknown. Per-nucleotide qualities are absent, and no much larger clonotype sits a single base away. Every donor in the study was a healthy Caucasian. The twin cohort comprised three pairs of female monozygotic twins, all aged roughly 18 to 30 years. Positive isolation kits from Invitrogen were used to isolate CD4+ and CD8+ T cell populations. Library generation was performed with 5' RACE. The data were produced on an Illumina HiSeq 2000. A universal primer binding site was introduced by template switching, and a unique molecular identifier was present in the final cDNA, enabling accurate counting of TCR cDNA molecules. Specific primers in the conserved constant-segment region were used to synthesize first-strand cDNA for TCR alpha and beta chains. To control for contamination, each cDNA library was double barcoded with a SMART-Mk sample barcode plus Illumina barcodes. TruSeq adapter sequences, together with Illumina sample barcodes, were added in two successive PCR steps. TCR alpha and beta cDNA libraries were sequenced on the Illumina HiSeq platform with custom primers. As for how the authors treated the data: Unique molecular identifiers were extracted from raw reads with MiGEC, and CDR3 positions were determined with MiXCR. Recombination models were inferred per individual with the repgenHMM and IGoR tools using an EM algorithm. Shared clonotype analysis was performed with the tcR package in R, normalizing sharing by the product of cloneset sizes. To study raw recombination free of thymic and clonal selection effects, out-of-frame nonproductive sequences were analyzed. Starting from the raw public reads, TCRdb applied fastp trimming at Q25, assembled clones with MiXCR and retained in-frame beta chains. A single entry per CDR3 protein holds the most common genes and DNA from its merged rows. TCRdb's processing, not the study's, gives the V and J calls here. The sample table contains about 190,000 distinct CDR3 sequences; only one count was recorded for less than 20% of them. The top ten constitute around two fifths of the sample.

This sample also appeared in a second study, on T cells expressing NK-cell markers. The second source states: TCR beta-chain repertoires were profiled in sorted CD3+CD56+NKG2C+, CD3+CD56+NKG2C- and CD3+CD56-NKG2C+ T-cell subsets from about 8 donors. Among the eight sequenced donors, seven were HCMV-seropositive and one was HCMV-seronegative. In several experiments an anti-gammadeltaTCR antibody was added to restrict sorting to alphabetaTCR-expressing T cells. For six donors, the dominant CD3+CD56+NKG2C+ clonotypes were among the top 10 CD8+ clonotypes and accounted for about 1.0-8% of CD8+ T cells. Those dominant clonotypes were again the most abundant among CD3+CD56-NKG2C+ cells in four donors, at about 25-60.1%. Whether the expanded NKG2C-expressing T cell clones were specific for HCMV antigens remained unclear. The study sequenced eight donors, all healthy volunteers chosen at random: three men and five women. HCMV serostatus was determined by detecting HCMV-specific IgG in serum with a commercial ELISA kit. Reads were demultiplexed and grouped by UMI with MIGEC, and clonotypes were assembled and quantified with MiTCR. To exclude erroneous sequences, only TCR cDNA sequences supported by at least two reads were retained. Downstream repertoire analysis used the tcR package, and clonotypes were matched across fractions by CDR3 nucleotide sequence plus V segment. VDJmatch was used to annotate antigen specificity against VDJdb, with one amino acid substitution in CDR3 permitted.

This sequence uses TRBV27 and TRBJ2-3; 10 bases in the middle match TRBD2. The receptor was derived from a woman aged 18-29 years in good health. The sequenced sample consisted of CD8+ T cells sorted from blood. The encoded CDR3 is CASREGTSATDTQYF. The nucleotide sequence is TGTGCCAGCAGGGAAGGGACTAGCGCTACAGATACGCAGTATTTT.